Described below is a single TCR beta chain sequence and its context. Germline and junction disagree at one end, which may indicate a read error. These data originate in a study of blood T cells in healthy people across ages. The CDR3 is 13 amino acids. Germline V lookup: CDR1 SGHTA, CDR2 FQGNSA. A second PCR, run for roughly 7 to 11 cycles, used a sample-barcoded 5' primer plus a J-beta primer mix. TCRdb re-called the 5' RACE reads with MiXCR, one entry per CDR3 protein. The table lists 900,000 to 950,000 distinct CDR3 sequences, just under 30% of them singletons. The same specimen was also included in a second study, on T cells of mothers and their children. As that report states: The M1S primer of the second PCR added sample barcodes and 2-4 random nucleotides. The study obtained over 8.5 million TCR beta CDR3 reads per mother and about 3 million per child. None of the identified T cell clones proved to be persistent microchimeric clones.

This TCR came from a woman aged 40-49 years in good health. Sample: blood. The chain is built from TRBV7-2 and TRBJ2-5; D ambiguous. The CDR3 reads CASNLTAQETQYF. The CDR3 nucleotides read TGTGCCAGCAACTTAACGGCGCAAGAGACCCAGTACTTC.